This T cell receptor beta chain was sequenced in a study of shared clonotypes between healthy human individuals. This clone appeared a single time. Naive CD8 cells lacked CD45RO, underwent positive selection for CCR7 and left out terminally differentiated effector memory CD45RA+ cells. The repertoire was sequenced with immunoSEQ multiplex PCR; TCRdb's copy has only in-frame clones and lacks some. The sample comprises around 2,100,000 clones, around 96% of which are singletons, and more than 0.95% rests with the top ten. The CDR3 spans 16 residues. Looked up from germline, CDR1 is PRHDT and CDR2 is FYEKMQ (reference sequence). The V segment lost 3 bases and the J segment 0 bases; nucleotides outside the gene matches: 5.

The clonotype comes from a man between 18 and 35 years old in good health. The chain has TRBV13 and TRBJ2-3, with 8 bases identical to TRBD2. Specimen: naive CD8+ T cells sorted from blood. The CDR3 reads CASSFAGGHSTDTQYF. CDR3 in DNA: TGTGCCAGCAGCTTCGCGGGGGGCCATAGCACAGATACGCAGTATTTT.